Listed here are 14 T cell receptor beta chains from one sample, sequenced in a study of cytomegalovirus exposure and HLA in healthy donors. Use of 60 Vbeta and 13 Jbeta primers characterized the PCR. Data came from immunoSEQ multiplex PCR; TCRdb stores just in-frame clones and leaves some out. The table has 150,000 to 200,000 clones, more than 70% seen once. Sequenced sample: PBMCs. Receptors were obtained from a boy younger than 18 in good health and CMV-seronegative.

The chain couples TRBV9 to TRBJ2-7; 8 nucleotides line up with TRBD1. This CDR3 spans 15 amino acids. Germline assignment: CDR1 SGDLS and CDR2 YYNGEE. Trimming took 3 bases from V and 6 from J; bases not matched to a gene: 11. This chain's CDR3 is CASSDPGTGVFEQYF. CDR3 nucleotides: TGTGCCAGCAGCGATCCCGGGACAGGAGTCTTCGAGCAGTACTTC. Full variable domain (outside the CDR3, taken from reference TRBV9 and TRBJ2-7): DSGVTQTPKHLITATGQRVTLRCSPRSGDLSVYWYQQSLDQGLQFLIQYYNGEERAKGNILERFSAQQFPDLHSELNLSSLELGDSALYFCASSDPGTGVFEQYFGPGTRLTVT.

As to this clone: This is likely a read error, given that the CDR3 carries no conserved phenylalanine or tryptophan at its end. The V and J genes are TRBV2 and TRBJ2-7; TRBD1 aligns across 8 bases. Per germline, CDR1 SNHLY and CDR2 FYNNEI. The CDR3 is made up of 16 amino acids. Trimming took 8 bases from V and 0 from J; bases not matched to a gene: 12. This chain's CDR3 is CASGEPRDRSSYEQYL. CDR3 nucleotides: TGTGCCAGCGGCGAGCCACGGGACAGGAGCTCCTACGAGCAGTACCTC.

The chain uses TRBV27 and TRBJ1-6; D not certain. The germline gives CDR1 MNHEY, CDR2 SMNVEV (reference sequence). The V end lost 5 bases, the J end lost 0 bases, and 11 bases lay between the germline ends. The CDR3 contains 16 residues. CDR3 amino acids: CASSRLSRSYNSPLHF. The CDR3 nucleotides read TGTGCCAGCAGTCGACTCTCTCGCTCCTATAATTCACCCCTCCACTTT.

The gene calls are TRBV5-6 and TRBJ2-2; D possibly corresponds to TRBD2 (5 bases). Deletions cut 6 bases from V and 1 base from J, with 13 bases between. The germline gives CDR1 SGHDT, CDR2 YYEEEE. CDR3 length equals 15 residues. The CDR3 is CASTLLRGNTGELFF. The CDR3 DNA sequence: TGTGCCAGCACACTGCTCCGGGGGAACACCGGGGAGCTGTTTTTT.

V usage is TRBV7-9 and J usage is TRBJ2-5, with 11 bases lining up with TRBD1. J lost 0 bases, V lost 10 bases, and 10 bases had no gene match. Germline CDR1 reads SEHNR; CDR2 reads FQNEAQ (reference sequence). The CDR3 loop spans 16 amino acids. The CDR3 sequence: CAIQVGQGVDQETQYF. DNA of the CDR3: TGTGCCATTCAGGTGGGACAGGGGGTAGACCAAGAGACCCAGTACTTC. The whole variable domain, remainder taken from reference TRBV7-9 and TRBJ2-5, is DTGVSQNPRHKITKRGQNVTFRCDPISEHNRLYWYRQTLGQGPEFLTYFQNEAQLEKSRLLSDRFSAERPKGSFSTLEIQRTEQGDSAMYLCAIQVGQGVDQETQYFGPGTRLLVL.

J is TRBJ2-7 and V is TRBV7-9; 13 bases match TRBD2. The CDR3 spans 15 residues. The junction had 8 bases not matched to a gene; V was cut back by 6 bases and J by 6 bases. Germline values: CDR1 SEHNR, CDR2 FQNEAQ (reference sequence). This CDR3 is CASRPGLAGPGEQYF. CDR3 coding DNA: TGTGCCAGCAGACCGGGACTAGCGGGACCGGGCGAGCAGTACTTC.

This chain uses TRBV6-6 with TRBJ1-5, with D perhaps TRBD1 (6 bases). The V end lost 6 bases, the J end lost 3 bases, and 15 bases lay between the germline ends. Germline V gene lookup returns CDR1 MNHNY and CDR2 SVGAGI (reference sequence). The CDR3 has 15 amino acids. The CDR3 reads CASRDHTGYNQPQHF. DNA of the CDR3: TGTGCCAGCAGAGACCATACAGGGTACAATCAGCCCCAGCATTTT.

The gene calls are TRBV5-4 and TRBJ2-7; the match to TRBD2 covers 9 bases. This CDR3 region has 16 residues. With 4 bases clipped from V and 1 base from J, the junction kept 9 bases outside the gene matches. Germline values: CDR1 SGHNT, CDR2 YYREEE (reference sequence). The CDR3, as DNA: TGTGCCAGCAGCCCCTCAATAGCGGGAGCGTCCTACGAGCAGTACTTC. Its protein is CASSPSIAGASYEQYF. Full variable domain (missing parts from reference TRBV5-4 and TRBJ2-7): ETGVTQSPTHLIKTRGQQVTLRCSSQSGHNTVSWYQQALGQGPQFIFQYYREEENGRGNFPPRFSGLQFPNYSSELNVNALELDDSALYLCASSPSIAGASYEQYFGPGTRLTVT.

The genes are TRBV11-2 and TRBJ2-7; 13 nucleotides align to TRBD2. The CDR3 length is 16 residues. J lost 5 bases, V lost 6 bases, and 10 bases had no gene match. CDR1 SGHAT and CDR2 FQNNGV come from the germline V gene. The CDR3 DNA sequence: TGTGCCAGCAGAGGGACTAGCGGGAAGGTAGGCCACGAGCAGTACTTC. Its protein is CASRGTSGKVGHEQYF.

The chain carries TRBV10-3 and TRBJ2-7; 7 nucleotides align to TRBD1. V lost 0 bases, J lost 2 bases, and 7 bases stayed unmatched. The CDR3 is 16 amino acids. CDR1 is ENHRY and CDR2 is SYGVKD in the germline V gene. Written as DNA, the CDR3 is TGTGCCATCAGTGAGTCCGGATGGGACAGAACCTACGAGCAGTACTTC. This sequence encodes CAISESGWDRTYEQYF.

The chain combines TRBV5-6 with TRBJ1-1; the D is unclear. Trimming shortened V by 0 bases and J by 7 bases, and 7 bases separated the two germline ends. Germline V lookup: CDR1 SGHDT, CDR2 YYEEEE. The CDR3 totals 12 residues. The CDR3 nucleotides read TGTGCCAGCAGCTTGGGTCAGATTGAAGCTTTCTTT. Translated: CASSLGQIEAFF.

As DNA, the CDR3 is TGTGCCAGCAGTTACTCGGACAGTTACAATGAGCAGTTCTTC. Translated: CASSYSDSYNEQFF. The V gene is TRBV6-5, the J gene TRBJ2-1; possible D gene TRBD1, 6 bases. Germline CDR1 and CDR2: MNHEY and SVGAGI. Between the trimmed V and J ends, which lost 0 bases and 4 bases, there was a span of 7 bases. The CDR3 runs 14 residues.

The CDR3: CASRGGNTIYF. The CDR3 region has the DNA TGTGCCAGCAGGGGAGGGAACACCATATATTTT. This chain uses TRBV6-5 with TRBJ1-3; D is unclear. The CDR3 loop spans 11 amino acids. Trimming left V 6 bases short and J 7 bases short, with 7 bases between. CDR1 is MNHEY, CDR2 SVGAGI, per germline.

The chain is built from TRBV5-1 and TRBJ2-5; maybe TRBD2 (5 bases). The end of the DNA aligns better with TRBJ2-7, so the J call may be wrong. The CDR3 runs to 14 residues. Per the germline V gene, CDR1 is SGHRS and CDR2 is YFSETQ. As DNA, the CDR3 is TGCGCCAGCAGCTTGGCCGGGGATCCCTACGAGCAGTACTTC. This translates into CASSLAGDPYEQYF.